This is a list of T cell receptor beta chains from one sample in a study of cytomegalovirus exposure and HLA in healthy donors. Assay: immunoSEQ multiplex PCR; the TCRdb copy retains only in-frame clones and omits some. The sample lists 60,000 or so clones, roughly 87% occurring once. Sequenced input: PBMCs. Every receptor here comes from a female donor in good health and CMV-seronegative. CDR3s include the opening cysteine and the closing phenylalanine or tryptophan. D genes are given only for firm matches.

J gene: TRBJ1-1
V gene: TRBV5-1
D gene: TRBD1
CDR3 protein: CASSPRDRGPTEAFF

J gene: TRBJ2-7
V gene: TRBV5-5
D gene: .
CDR3 protein: CASSDYRSSYGQYF

J gene: TRBJ2-2
V gene: TRBV6-1
D gene: .
CDR3 protein: CASSVSGFVGELFF

J gene: TRBJ2-5
V gene: TRBV6-5
D gene: .
CDR3 protein: CASRAWETQYF

J gene: TRBJ2-7
V gene: TRBV14
D gene: TRBD2
CDR3 protein: CASSPTSGFYEQYF

J gene: TRBJ2-5
V gene: TRBV7-6
D gene: TRBD2
CDR3 protein: CASSLVAGVETQYF

J gene: TRBJ2-5
V gene: TRBV7-2
D gene: .
CDR3 protein: CASSLAGAKETQYF

J gene: TRBJ1-4
V gene: TRBV2
D gene: TRBD1
CDR3 protein: CASSAITGGSEKLFF

J gene: TRBJ1-1
V gene: TRBV4-2
D gene: .
CDR3 protein: CASSQDFDWGPATEAFF

J gene: TRBJ2-7
V gene: TRBV19
D gene: TRBD1
CDR3 protein: CASTEGGSGEQYF

J gene: TRBJ1-3
V gene: TRBV27
D gene: .
CDR3 protein: CASSLTAPGTLSGNTIYF

J gene: TRBJ1-2
V gene: TRBV6-4
D gene: TRBD1
CDR3 protein: CASSDSGQQVYGYTF

J gene: TRBJ2-1
V gene: TRBV5-4
D gene: TRBD1
CDR3 protein: CASSRGQGGLKGEQFF

J gene: TRBJ1-5
V gene: TRBV30
D gene: .
CDR3 protein: CAWTTGSSGNQPQHF

J gene: TRBJ1-1
V gene: TRBV20-1
D gene: .
CDR3 protein: CSHGAIPPAFF

J gene: TRBJ1-4
V gene: TRBV7-9
D gene: .
CDR3 protein: CASSLGYRETGEKLFF

J gene: TRBJ1-2
V gene: TRBV5-1
D gene: TRBD1
CDR3 protein: CASSKRTGVINYGYTF

J gene: TRBJ2-1
V gene: TRBV19
D gene: TRBD2
CDR3 protein: CASSWLGTRLYEQFF

J gene: TRBJ1-2
V gene: TRBV18
D gene: TRBD1
CDR3 protein: CASSPIGTGALSGGYTF

J gene: TRBJ1-1
V gene: TRBV6-5
D gene: TRBD1
CDR3 protein: CASSESARGAFF

J gene: TRBJ2-1
V gene: TRBV9
D gene: .
CDR3 protein: CASSVGGLTEQFF

J gene: TRBJ2-1
V gene: TRBV29-1
D gene: TRBD1
CDR3 protein: CSGLLRQGANEQFF

J gene: TRBJ1-1
V gene: TRBV6-6
D gene: TRBD1
CDR3 protein: CASSRQGSNTEAFF

J gene: TRBJ1-4
V gene: TRBV7-9
D gene: .
CDR3 protein: CASSLGGQGGEKLFF

J gene: TRBJ2-5
V gene: TRBV10-3
D gene: .
CDR3 protein: CAISETPPETQYF

J gene: TRBJ2-7
V gene: TRBV27
D gene: .
CDR3 protein: CASSFARLSYEQYF

J gene: TRBJ1-1
V gene: TRBV9
D gene: TRBD1
CDR3 protein: CASSSGQGAFF

J gene: TRBJ2-7
V gene: TRBV21-1
D gene: .
CDR3 protein: CASSIYGGIHYEQYF

J gene: TRBJ2-7
V gene: TRBV29-1
D gene: .
CDR3 protein: CSVVGGANYEQYF

J gene: TRBJ1-1
V gene: TRBV19
D gene: .
CDR3 protein: CASSQGTGLNTEAFF

J gene: TRBJ2-1
V gene: TRBV5-4
D gene: TRBD2
CDR3 protein: CASTQGGLAGGYNEQFF

J gene: TRBJ2-3
V gene: TRBV28
D gene: .
CDR3 protein: CASSLGDSLSDTQYF

J gene: TRBJ2-7
V gene: TRBV6-5
D gene: .
CDR3 protein: CASSYSGVGTYEQYF

J gene: TRBJ1-2
V gene: TRBV28
D gene: TRBD1
CDR3 protein: CASSFRWTGGGGYTF

J gene: TRBJ2-3
V gene: TRBV9
D gene: TRBD2
CDR3 protein: CASSVGSGSADTQYF

J gene: TRBJ1-3
V gene: TRBV28
D gene: TRBD1
CDR3 protein: CASSSGQVLGNTIYF

J gene: TRBJ2-7
V gene: TRBV2
D gene: TRBD1
CDR3 protein: CASSPSTGGRYEQYF

J gene: TRBJ1-3
V gene: TRBV7-9
D gene: .
CDR3 protein: CASSGRDNSGNTIYF

J gene: TRBJ2-7
V gene: TRBV30
D gene: TRBD2
CDR3 protein: CAWSSLADSYEQYF

J gene: TRBJ2-3
V gene: TRBV5-4
D gene: TRBD2
CDR3 protein: CASSLAGRGTDTQYF

J gene: TRBJ2-1
V gene: TRBV6-7
D gene: TRBD2
CDR3 protein: CAPRRGGPNEQFF

J gene: TRBJ2-7
V gene: TRBV4-2
D gene: TRBD2
CDR3 protein: CASSQDGVTSGSSYEQYF

J gene: TRBJ1-6
V gene: TRBV6-5
D gene: .
CDR3 protein: CASSYSPNPSPLHF

J gene: TRBJ1-1
V gene: TRBV28
D gene: .
CDR3 protein: CASRENVGPNTEAFF

J gene: TRBJ1-1
V gene: TRBV28
D gene: TRBD1
CDR3 protein: CASSVPGQGKVGRAFF

J gene: TRBJ2-3
V gene: TRBV5-1
D gene: .
CDR3 protein: CASSFGGDRTDTQYF